Below are 14 T cell receptor beta chains sequenced from a single sample in a study of shared clonotypes between healthy human individuals. The assay was immunoSEQ multiplex PCR, and TCRdb's table has in-frame clones only and misses some. The sample holds roughly 1,000,000 clones, about 80% seen once. The sequenced material came from memory CD4+ T cells from PBMCs. Subset indicated: CD45RA-negative fraction. Source of these receptors: a man aged 18-30 years in good health. Some clones in this sample may be carry-over from other donors' samples.

The chain uses TRBV5-1 and TRBJ2-3, with 8 bases fitting TRBD2. Germline CDR1 SGHRS, CDR2 YFSETQ. V gave up 0 bases and J gave up 4 bases; unmatched junction bases: 10. The CDR3 extends over 17 amino acids. The CDR3 bases are TGCGCCAGCAGCTTGGTAACTAGCGGCCAGGGCGCAGATACGCAGTATTTT. It encodes CASSLVTSGQGADTQYF. Full variable domain (rest looked up from reference TRBV5-1 and TRBJ2-3): KAGVTQTPRYLIKTRGQQVTLSCSPISGHRSVSWYQQTPGQGLQFLFEYFSETQRNKGNFPGRFSGRQFSNSRSEMNVSTLELGDSALYLCASSLVTSGQGADTQYFGPGTRLTVL.

The genes are TRBV7-8 and TRBJ2-1; TRBD2 matches 10 bases. CDR3 length equals 18 residues. J gave up 2 bases and V 2 bases, and 9 bases lay outside the gene matches. From germline, CDR1 is SGHVS and CDR2 FQNEAQ. The CDR3 is CASSLIGLAGATYNEQFF. CDR3 nucleotides: TGTGCCAGCAGCTTAATTGGGCTAGCGGGAGCAACCTACAATGAGCAGTTCTTC.

The chain employs TRBV7-9 and TRBJ2-6; TRBD1 agrees at 7 bases. V shed 5 bases, J shed 2 bases, and the junction held 3 bases outside the gene matches. CDR3 length: 15 residues. CDR1 SEHNR and CDR2 FQNEAQ come from the germline V gene (reference sequence). The CDR3 protein is CASSIGTAGANVLTF. In DNA, the CDR3 is TGTGCCAGCAGCATTGGGACAGCTGGGGCCAACGTCCTGACTTTC.

The gene calls are TRBV28 and TRBJ2-1; D might be TRBD2 (6 bases). The CDR3 consists of 15 residues. Germline CDR1 is MDHEN and CDR2 is SYDVKM. V was cut by 5 bases and J by 5 bases, with 16 bases left in between. The CDR3 region has the DNA TGTGCCAGCAGTCAACCGGGACTGCCTGACAATGAGCAGTTCTTC. It is translated as CASSQPGLPDNEQFF.

This clone was detected a few times. The V and J genes are TRBV2 and TRBJ1-5; D gene uncertain. Per germline, CDR1 SNHLY and CDR2 FYNNEI. The CDR3 is 13 amino acids. The V end was cut by 3 bases, the J end by 6 bases, with 9 bases between. Here the CDR3 DNA reads TGTGCCAGCAGTGAGATAGGTACTCAGCCCCAGCATTTT. This encodes CASSEIGTQPQHF.

This rearrangement joins TRBV11-3 to TRBJ2-1; the D is unclear. V lost 6 bases and J 9 bases, leaving 12 bases between the germline ends. CDR1 and CDR2 (germline): SGHNT, YENEEA. The CDR3 loop spans 12 amino acids. CDR3 sequence reads: CASSSYLGEQFF. CDR3 nucleotides: TGTGCCAGCAGTTCATACTTGGGTGAGCAGTTCTTC.

The chain is built from TRBV18 and TRBJ2-5, with no clear D. Germline-derived CDR1 and CDR2 are KGHSH and LQKENI. The CDR3 consists of 12 residues. V gave up 4 bases and J gave up 5 bases, with 8 bases separating them. The CDR3 DNA follows: TGTGCCAGCTCACGTGTAAGGGAGACCCAGTACTTC. It codes for CASSRVRETQYF.

In the case of this clone: This sample includes further DNA sequences coding for the same CDR3. V gene TRBV6-6 combines with J gene TRBJ2-1, with a possible D match to TRBD1 (6 bases). The V gene lost 5 bases and the J gene lost 10 bases, with 12 bases spanning the gap. The CDR3 covers 12 residues. Germline loops: CDR1 MNHNY, CDR2 SVGAGI (reference sequence). The CDR3 protein is CASSLTGNEQFF. CDR3 nucleotides: TGTGCCAGCAGTCTCACAGGGAACGAGCAGTTCTTC.

The genes are TRBV27 and TRBJ1-2; the match to TRBD1 covers 9 bases. The length of the CDR3 is 15 residues. V lost 6 bases and J lost 3; bases outside the gene matches: 8. Per germline, CDR1 MNHEY and CDR2 SMNVEV (reference sequence). The CDR3 nucleotides read TGTGCCAGCAGAACCCAGGGACAGGGCCACTATGGCTACACCTTC. Protein sequence: CASRTQGQGHYGYTF.

This chain joins TRBV9 and TRBJ2-5; 14 bases are a match to TRBD2. The junction had 6 bases not matched to a gene; V was cut back by 4 bases and J by 1 base. This CDR3 is built from 17 residues. Germline V gene sequence: CDR1 SGDLS, CDR2 YYNGEE. The CDR3 sequence: CASSIGTSGSVQETQYF. The DNA of the CDR3 is TGTGCCAGCAGCATAGGGACTAGCGGGAGTGTCCAAGAGACCCAGTACTTC.

This chain uses TRBV10-3 with TRBJ1-2, with 8 bases lining up with TRBD1. The length of the CDR3 is 13 residues. Germline V CDR1 and CDR2: ENHRY, SYGVKD. After removal of 6 bases from V and 6 bases from J, the junction contained 6 bases not matched to a gene. The CDR3 here is CAISEDRENGYTF. For the CDR3, the DNA is TGTGCCATCAGCGAGGACAGGGAGAATGGCTACACCTTC.

Here the CDR3 reads CASSRSGGRVETQYF. The CDR3 DNA is TGTGCCAGCAGCAGGTCTGGGGGGCGTGTAGAGACCCAGTACTTC. The chain is built from TRBV6-1 and TRBJ2-5, with D perhaps assigned TRBD1 or TRBD2 (6 bases each). The CDR3 contains 15 residues. V was cut by 6 bases and J by 4 bases, with 18 bases left in between. CDR1 and CDR2 from the germline V gene are MNHNS and SASEGT.

In the case of this clone: This specimen includes other DNA sequences encoding the same CDR3. This chain joins TRBV5-1 and TRBJ2-6, with D unclear. Trimming took 1 base from V and 2 from J, leaving 4 bases between them. CDR3 length equals 14 residues. Looked up from germline, CDR1 is SGHRS and CDR2 is YFSETQ. This CDR3 is CASSLTPGANVLTF. CDR3 coding DNA: TGCGCCAGCAGCTTGACCCCTGGGGCCAACGTCCTGACTTTC. The whole variable domain, filled in from reference TRBV5-1 and TRBJ2-6, reads KAGVTQTPRYLIKTRGQQVTLSCSPISGHRSVSWYQQTPGQGLQFLFEYFSETQRNKGNFPGRFSGRQFSNSRSEMNVSTLELGDSALYLCASSLTPGANVLTFGAGSRLTVL.

V usage is TRBV6-5 and J usage is TRBJ2-7; D is uncertain. In germline, CDR1 is MNHEY, CDR2 SVGAGI. V lost 7 bases, J lost 4 bases, and 8 bases lay in between. The CDR3 has 11 residues. Here the CDR3 DNA reads TGTGCCAGCATGGGGTGGTACGAGCAGTACTTC. Encoded protein: CASMGWYEQYF.